A single sample gave rise to the 27 T cell receptor beta chains below, sequenced in a study of T cell responses to AZD1222 COVID-19 vaccine. Sequencing was performed with immunoSEQ multiplex PCR; in TCRdb, only in-frame clones are kept and a portion is missing. The data contain about 60,000 clones, less than 90% of them seen just once; the ten biggest clones take up about 7%. The input for sequencing was peripheral blood, taken on day 0 of AZD1222 vaccination. The receptors were sampled from an adult in good health.

This clone was recorded only once. This chain links TRBV5-1 with TRBJ1-1; TRBD1 matches at 11 bases. The CDR3 has 15 residues. From germline, CDR1 is SGHRS and CDR2 YFSETQ. The junction had 9 bases not matched to a gene; V was cut back by 0 bases and J by 11 bases. DNA of the CDR3: TGCGCCAGCAGCTTGGGCGGGACAGGGGGAAATCAGGCTTTCTTT. This translates into CASSLGGTGGNQAFF. Combining the CDR3 with reference TRBV5-1 and TRBJ1-1 gives the whole variable domain KAGVTQTPRYLIKTRGQQVTLSCSPISGHRSVSWYQQTPGQGLQFLFEYFSETQRNKGNFPGRFSGRQFSNSRSEMNVSTLELGDSALYLCASSLGGTGGNQAFFGQGTRLTVV.

This chain joins TRBV19 and TRBJ2-5; D possibly corresponds to TRBD2 (5 bases). CDR3 length: 13 residues. Germline V gene data show CDR1 as LNHDA and CDR2 as SQIVND (reference sequence). The V end lost 5 bases, the J end lost 3 bases, and 10 bases lay between the germline ends. Written as DNA, the CDR3 is TGTGCCAGTAGTGTCCAGCGGAAAGAGACCCAGTACTTC. Protein product: CASSVQRKETQYF. The complete variable domain, with remaining parts taken from reference TRBV19 and TRBJ2-5, reads DGGITQSPKYLFRKEGQNVTLSCEQNLNHDAMYWYRQDPGQGLRLIYYSQIVNDFQKGDIAEGYSVSREKKESFPLTVTSAQKNPTAFYLCASSVQRKETQYFGPGTRLLVL.

This chain uses TRBV6-2 or TRBV6-3 with TRBJ1-1; 7 nucleotides align to TRBD1. The CDR3 runs to 14 residues. V was pared by 2 bases and J by 3 bases, with 3 bases of the junction left unmatched. CDR1 and CDR2 (germline): MNHEY, SVGEGT. The CDR3 coding sequence is TGTGCCAGCAGTTACACAGGGGAGGACACTGAAGCTTTCTTT. It encodes CASSYTGEDTEAFF.

The gene calls are TRBV5-4 and TRBJ2-5, with D possibly TRBD2 on 6 matching bases. Germline V lookup: CDR1 SGHNT, CDR2 YYREEE (reference sequence). The V end was cut by 0 bases, the J end by 5 bases, with 8 bases between. The CDR3 runs to 13 residues. CDR3 in amino acids: CASSLVAGETQYF. In DNA, the CDR3 is TGTGCCAGCAGCTTGGTGGCGGGGGAGACCCAGTACTTC.

The chain couples TRBV4-2 to TRBJ2-3; possibly TRBD1 for D (5 bases). Per germline, CDR1 LGHNA and CDR2 YNFKEQ. V dropped 0 bases and J dropped 6 bases, with 13 bases sitting between them. This CDR3 is 15 amino acids long. The CDR3 sequence is CASSQDGAQSDTQYF. The CDR3 DNA reads as TGTGCCAGCAGCCAAGATGGGGCCCAGTCGGATACGCAGTATTTT.

This clone was seen once. The chain has TRBV13 and TRBJ1-1; D is unclear. V was shortened by 2 bases and J by 3 bases, with 7 bases between the two germline ends. Germline CDR1 reads PRHDT; CDR2 reads FYEKMQ (reference sequence). The CDR3 consists of 13 residues. The CDR3: CASSLPSDTEAFF. The CDR3 DNA reads TGTGCCAGCAGCTTACCATCTGACACTGAAGCTTTCTTT.

This rearrangement joins TRBV27 to TRBJ1-5; no definite D call. V was trimmed by 6 bases and J by 1 base, leaving 13 bases between them. The CDR3 covers 15 residues. Per the germline V gene, CDR1 is MNHEY and CDR2 is SMNVEV (reference sequence). CDR3 region: CASRPGRYSNQPQHF. The CDR3 region has the DNA TGTGCCAGCAGGCCGGGTCGATACAGCAATCAGCCCCAGCATTTT.

The chain uses TRBV29-1 and TRBJ1-1; D uncertain. The V gene lost 5 bases and the J gene lost 0 bases, with 10 bases spanning the gap. This CDR3 spans 13 amino acids. The germline V gene has CDR1 SQVTM and CDR2 ANQGSEA. The CDR3 loop reads CSVSGLLNTEAFF. In nucleotides, the CDR3 is TGCAGCGTTTCCGGGCTGCTGAACACTGAAGCTTTCTTT. Together with reference TRBV29-1 and TRBJ1-1, the CDR3 gives the full variable domain: SAVISQKPSRDICQRGTSLTIQCQVDSQVTMMFWYRQQPGQSLTLIATANQGSEATYESGFVIDKFPISRPNLTFSTLTVSNMSPEDSSIYLCSVSGLLNTEAFFGQGTRLTVV.

This clone was observed a handful of times. V gene TRBV5-1 combines with J gene TRBJ1-2, with no clear D. Germline CDR1 SGHRS, CDR2 YFSETQ. The CDR3 covers 18 residues. V lost 0 bases and J 0 bases, leaving 18 bases between the germline ends. The CDR3 nucleotides are TGCGCCAGCAGCTTGGGTCCCATTGGACGGACTACTAACTATGGCTACACCTTC. It codes for CASSLGPIGRTTNYGYTF.

The chain carries TRBV3-1 (or the pseudogene TRBV3-2) and TRBJ1-6, with D uncertain. Trimming left V 5 bases short and J 4 bases short, with 9 bases between. The CDR3 covers 14 residues. Per the germline V gene, CDR1 is LGHDT and CDR2 is YNNKEL (reference sequence). DNA of the CDR3: TGTGCCAGCAGCGCAGGCGGGTATAATTCACCCCTCCACTTT. It codes for CASSAGGYNSPLHF.

CDR3 amino acids: CASSTGFGTEAFF. CDR3 nucleotide sequence: TGTGCCAGCAGTACGGGGTTCGGCACTGAAGCTTTCTTT. The chain carries TRBV7-9 and TRBJ1-1, with unresolved D. CDR3 length: 13 residues. Germline lookup yields CDR1 SEHNR and CDR2 FQNEAQ (reference sequence). V lost 6 bases and J lost 4, with 12 bases in between.

The CDR3 region is CASSRDRRGNSPLHF. The CDR3 DNA is TGTGCCAGCAGCCGGGACCGCAGGGGGAATTCACCCCTCCACTTT. The V and J genes are TRBV5-6 and TRBJ1-6; 7 positions agree with TRBD1. Germline V lookup: CDR1 SGHDT, CDR2 YYEEEE. This CDR3 spans 15 amino acids. Trimming cost V 4 bases and J 7 bases; bases outside gene matches: 8. Full variable domain (remainder filled in from reference TRBV5-6 and TRBJ1-6): DAGVTQSPTHLIKTRGQQVTLRCSPKSGHDTVSWYQQALGQGPQFIFQYYEEEERQRGNFPDRFSGHQFPNYSSELNVNALLLGDSALYLCASSRDRRGNSPLHFGNGTRLTVT.

The chain uses TRBV5-4 and TRBJ1-1; perhaps TRBD1 as D (6 bases). Germline V lookup: CDR1 SGHNT, CDR2 YYREEE (reference sequence). This CDR3 region has 16 residues. Trimming took 4 bases from V and 0 from J, leaving 16 bases between them. The CDR3 region has the DNA TGTGCCAGCAGCCCCAAGCGGGACACAATGAACACTGAAGCTTTCTTT. Translating it yields CASSPKRDTMNTEAFF.

In DNA form, the CDR3 reads TGTGCCAGCAGTGTGGAGTACGAGCAGTACTTC. It is translated as CASSVEYEQYF. The chain has TRBV2 and TRBJ2-7; D is undetermined. Trimming shortened V by 4 bases and J by 4 bases, and 5 bases separated the two germline ends. The CDR3 is 11 residues long. Looked up from germline, CDR1 is SNHLY and CDR2 is FYNNEI.

This rearrangement joins TRBV5-6 to TRBJ1-3; 8 bases map to TRBD1. This CDR3 comprises 14 residues. V lost 4 bases and J lost 3; bases outside the gene matches: 3. Germline V lookup: CDR1 SGHDT, CDR2 YYEEEE. The CDR3 protein is CASSPGTGGNTIYF. The CDR3 DNA reads as TGTGCCAGCAGCCCCGGGACAGGTGGAAACACCATATATTTT.

The gene calls are TRBV5-1 and TRBJ2-7, with 10 bases that match TRBD1. Germline CDR1 SGHRS, CDR2 YFSETQ. The CDR3 length is 15 residues. Trimming removed 0 bases from V and 5 bases from J; junction bases left unmatched: 5. The CDR3 region is CASSLVGTGADEQYF. DNA of the CDR3: TGCGCCAGCAGCTTGGTGGGGACAGGGGCGGACGAGCAGTACTTC.

A single count supports this clone. The J gene is TRBJ1-1, the V gene TRBV5-1; 9 nucleotides line up with TRBD1. CDR1 and CDR2 from the germline V gene are SGHRS and YFSETQ. V shed 5 bases and J 1 base; nucleotides not matched to a gene: 9. The CDR3 runs 16 residues. The chain's CDR3 is CASRPRTGVQNTEAFF. The CDR3 nucleotides are TGCGCCAGCAGACCCCGGACAGGGGTCCAGAACACTGAAGCTTTCTTT.

The chain carries TRBV5-1 and TRBJ2-1, with a possible D match to TRBD2 (6 bases). The CDR3 extends over 16 amino acids. Germline V gene lookup returns CDR1 SGHRS and CDR2 YFSETQ. The germline V and J ends were trimmed by 2 bases and 0 bases, with 12 bases remaining between them. As DNA, the CDR3 is TGCGCCAGCAGCTTCCCCCCCGGGAGCTCCTACAATGAGCAGTTCTTC. Its protein is CASSFPPGSSYNEQFF. The full variable domain, rest sourced from reference TRBV5-1 and TRBJ2-1, is KAGVTQTPRYLIKTRGQQVTLSCSPISGHRSVSWYQQTPGQGLQFLFEYFSETQRNKGNFPGRFSGRQFSNSRSEMNVSTLELGDSALYLCASSFPPGSSYNEQFFGPGTRLTVL.

The chain has TRBV19 and TRBJ1-6; no definite D call. The CDR3 consists of 14 residues. In germline, CDR1 is LNHDA, CDR2 SQIVND (reference sequence). The ends were cut back, 5 bases at V and 10 bases at J, with 15 bases in the middle. CDR3 DNA: TGTGCCAGTAGTGAAACACGGTTGGGGTCACCCCTCCACTTT. Its translation is CASSETRLGSPLHF.

The chain uses TRBV28 and TRBJ1-4; 9 nucleotides line up with TRBD1. CDR3 length: 15 residues. Germline CDR1 reads MDHEN; CDR2 reads SYDVKM. V gave up 7 bases and J gave up 6 bases; unmatched junction bases: 9. This CDR3 is CASTSEGQGHEKLFF. The CDR3 nucleotides are TGTGCCAGCACTTCCGAAGGACAGGGGCATGAAAAACTGTTTTTT.

A few counts support this clone. The genes are TRBV29-1 and TRBJ1-1; no clear D. Germline lookup yields CDR1 SQVTM and CDR2 ANQGSEA. The CDR3 runs to 12 residues. V was cut by 3 bases and J by 2 bases, with 7 bases left in between. CDR3: CSVEGRNTEAFF. As DNA, the CDR3 is TGCAGCGTTGAGGGGAGAAACACTGAAGCTTTCTTT.

In regard to this clone: Mismatch with germline at one junction end may stem from a read error. The chain recombines TRBV5-1 with TRBJ1-4; D gene ambiguous. Germline assignment: CDR1 SGHRS and CDR2 YFSETQ. The CDR3 spans 13 residues. CDR3 sequence reads: CVSLNLTNEKLFF. The CDR3 DNA follows: TGCGTCAGCTTAAACTTAACTAATGAAAAACTGTTTTTT.

The chain is built from TRBV5-6 and TRBJ2-3, with TRBD2 matching over 8 bases. The V segment lost 4 bases and the J segment 5 bases; nucleotides outside the gene matches: 3. Germline V lookup: CDR1 SGHDT, CDR2 YYEEEE. The length of the CDR3 is 13 residues. The CDR3 sequence is CASSPAGGDTQYF. In DNA, the CDR3 is TGTGCCAGCAGCCCCGCGGGAGGAGATACGCAGTATTTT. Drawing the rest from reference TRBV5-6 and TRBJ2-3, the complete variable domain is DAGVTQSPTHLIKTRGQQVTLRCSPKSGHDTVSWYQQALGQGPQFIFQYYEEEERQRGNFPDRFSGHQFPNYSSELNVNALLLGDSALYLCASSPAGGDTQYFGPGTRLTVL.

V usage is TRBV4-1 and J usage is TRBJ1-5, with TRBD1 matching over 9 bases. This CDR3 comprises 15 residues. The germline V gene encodes CDR1 MGHRA and CDR2 YSYEKL. V shed 1 base and J 7 bases; nucleotides not matched to a gene: 5. The CDR3 region is CASSQVVTGGQPQHF. As DNA, the CDR3 is TGCGCCAGCAGCCAAGTTGTGACAGGGGGGCAGCCCCAGCATTTT.

The V gene is TRBV29-1, the J gene TRBJ1-4; 7 bases agree with TRBD1. In germline, CDR1 is SQVTM, CDR2 ANQGSEA. CDR3 length: 15 amino acids. Unmatched junction bases numbered 13, after V lost 6 bases and J lost 6 bases. CDR3 sequence: CSVVKLQGPDEKLFF. The CDR3 region has the DNA TGCAGCGTCGTGAAATTACAGGGGCCGGATGAAAAACTGTTTTTT.

This chain uses TRBV4-1 with TRBJ2-2, with no clear D. The CDR3 is 16 residues long. The V end was cut by 0 bases, the J end by 1 base, with 9 bases between. Germline CDR1 is MGHRA and CDR2 is YSYEKL. In DNA, the CDR3 is TGCGCCAGCAGCCAAGATGGGGTCCTGAACACCGGGGAGCTGTTTTTT. Protein sequence: CASSQDGVLNTGELFF.

This clone has a count of ten or more. The chain recombines TRBV6-1 with TRBJ1-5, with no clear D. Germline CDR1 MNHNS, CDR2 SASEGT. The CDR3 totals 16 residues. V lost 2 bases, J lost 0 bases, and 11 bases lay in between. Written as DNA, the CDR3 is TGTGCCAGCAGTGAATTTCACACCGATAGCAATCAGCCCCAGCATTTT. As protein: CASSEFHTDSNQPQHF.